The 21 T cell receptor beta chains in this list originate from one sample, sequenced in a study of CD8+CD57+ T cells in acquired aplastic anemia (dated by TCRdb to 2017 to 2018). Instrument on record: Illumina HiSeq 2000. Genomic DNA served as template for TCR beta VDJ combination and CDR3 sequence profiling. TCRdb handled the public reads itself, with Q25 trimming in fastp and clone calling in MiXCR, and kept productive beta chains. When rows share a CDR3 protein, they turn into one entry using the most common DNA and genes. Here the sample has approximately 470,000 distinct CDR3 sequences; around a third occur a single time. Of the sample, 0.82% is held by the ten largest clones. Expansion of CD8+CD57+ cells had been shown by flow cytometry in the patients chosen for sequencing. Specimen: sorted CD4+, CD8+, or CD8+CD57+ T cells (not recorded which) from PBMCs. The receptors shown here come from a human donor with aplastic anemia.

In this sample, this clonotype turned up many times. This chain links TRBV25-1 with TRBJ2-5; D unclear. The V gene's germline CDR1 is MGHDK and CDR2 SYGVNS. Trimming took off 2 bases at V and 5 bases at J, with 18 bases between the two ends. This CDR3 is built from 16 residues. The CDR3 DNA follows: TGTGCCAGCAGTGAACGGCCTCTCGGCCTCGTGGAGACCCAGTACTTC. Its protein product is CASSERPLGLVETQYF.

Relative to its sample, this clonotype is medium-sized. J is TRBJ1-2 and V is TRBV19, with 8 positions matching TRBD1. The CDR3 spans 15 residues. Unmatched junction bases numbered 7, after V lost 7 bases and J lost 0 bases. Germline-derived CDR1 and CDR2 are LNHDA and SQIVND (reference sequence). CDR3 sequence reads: CASIPGTGANYGYTF. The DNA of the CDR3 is TGTGCCAGTATTCCCGGGACAGGAGCTAACTATGGCTACACCTTC. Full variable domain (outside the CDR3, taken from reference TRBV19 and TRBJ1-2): DGGITQSPKYLFRKEGQNVTLSCEQNLNHDAMYWYRQDPGQGLRLIYYSQIVNDFQKGDIAEGYSVSREKKESFPLTVTSAQKNPTAFYLCASIPGTGANYGYTFGSGTRLTVV.

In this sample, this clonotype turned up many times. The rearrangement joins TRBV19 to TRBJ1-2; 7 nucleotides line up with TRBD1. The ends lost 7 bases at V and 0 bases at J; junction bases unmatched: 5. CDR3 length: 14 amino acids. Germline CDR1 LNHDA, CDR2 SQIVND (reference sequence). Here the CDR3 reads CASTKTGSNYGYTF. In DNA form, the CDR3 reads TGTGCCAGTACAAAGACAGGGTCTAACTATGGCTACACCTTC.

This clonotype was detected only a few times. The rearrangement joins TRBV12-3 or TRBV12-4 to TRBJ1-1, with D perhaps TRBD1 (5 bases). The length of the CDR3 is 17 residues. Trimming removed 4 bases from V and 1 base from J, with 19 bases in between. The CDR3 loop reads CASSSREGSVWNTEAFF. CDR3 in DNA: TGTGCCAGCAGTTCCAGGGAAGGGAGTGTATGGAACACTGAAGCTTTCTTT.

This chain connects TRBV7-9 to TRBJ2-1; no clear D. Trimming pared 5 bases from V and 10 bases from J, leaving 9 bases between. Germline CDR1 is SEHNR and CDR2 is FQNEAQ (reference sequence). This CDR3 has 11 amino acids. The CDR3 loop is CASSQSHEQFF. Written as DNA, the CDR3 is TGTGCCAGCAGCCAGAGTCACGAGCAGTTCTTC.

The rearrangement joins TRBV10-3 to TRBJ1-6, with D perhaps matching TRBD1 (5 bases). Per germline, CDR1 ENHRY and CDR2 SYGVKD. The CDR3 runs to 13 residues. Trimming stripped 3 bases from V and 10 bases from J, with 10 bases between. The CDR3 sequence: CAISEGARSPLHF. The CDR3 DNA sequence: TGTGCCATCAGTGAAGGGGCGAGGTCACCCCTCCACTTT.

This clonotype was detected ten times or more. CDR3 protein: CASSWGQKETQYF. The DNA for the CDR3 is TGTGCCAGCAGCTGGGGACAGAAGGAGACCCAGTACTTC. The genes are TRBV7-9 and TRBJ2-5; 7 bases align to TRBD1. Looked up from germline, CDR1 is SEHNR and CDR2 is FQNEAQ (reference sequence). This CDR3 spans 13 amino acids. With V trimmed by 4 bases and J by 5 bases, 4 bases remained unmatched.

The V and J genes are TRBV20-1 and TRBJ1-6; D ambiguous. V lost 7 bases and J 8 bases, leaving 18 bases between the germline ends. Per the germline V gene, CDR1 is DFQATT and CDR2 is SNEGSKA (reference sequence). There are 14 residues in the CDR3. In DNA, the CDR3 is TGCAGTGGAACGGATGGGATTTGGGATTCACCCCTCCACTTT. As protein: CSGTDGIWDSPLHF.

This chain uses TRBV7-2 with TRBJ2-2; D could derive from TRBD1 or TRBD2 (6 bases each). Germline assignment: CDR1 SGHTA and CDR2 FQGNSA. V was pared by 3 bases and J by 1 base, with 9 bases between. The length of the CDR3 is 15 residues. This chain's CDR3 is CASSFGGGNTGELFF. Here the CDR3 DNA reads TGTGCCAGCAGCTTCGGAGGGGGGAACACCGGGGAGCTGTTTTTT. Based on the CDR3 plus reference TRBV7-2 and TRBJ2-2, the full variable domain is GAGVSQSPSNKVTEKGKDVELRCDPISGHTALYWYRQSLGQGLEFLIYFQGNSAPDKSGLPSDRFSAERTGGSVSTLTIQRTQQEDSAVYLCASSFGGGNTGELFFGEGSRLTVL.

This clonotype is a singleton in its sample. CDR3 sequence (DNA): TGTGCCATCAGTGAGAGCCGGGTAGGGGGACAAGAGACCCAGTACTTC. This codes for CAISESRVGGQETQYF. This chain connects TRBV10-3 to TRBJ2-5, with a possible D match to TRBD1 (6 bases). V was trimmed by 2 bases and J by 2 bases, leaving 15 bases between them. The germline CDR1 and CDR2 sequences are ENHRY and SYGVKD. CDR3 length: 16 residues.

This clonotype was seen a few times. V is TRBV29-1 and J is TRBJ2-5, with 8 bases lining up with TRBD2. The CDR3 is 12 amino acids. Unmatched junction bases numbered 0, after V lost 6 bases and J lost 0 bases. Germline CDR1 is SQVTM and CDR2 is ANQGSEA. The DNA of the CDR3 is TGCAGCGTGCGGGGGGACCAAGAGACCCAGTACTTC. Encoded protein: CSVRGDQETQYF.

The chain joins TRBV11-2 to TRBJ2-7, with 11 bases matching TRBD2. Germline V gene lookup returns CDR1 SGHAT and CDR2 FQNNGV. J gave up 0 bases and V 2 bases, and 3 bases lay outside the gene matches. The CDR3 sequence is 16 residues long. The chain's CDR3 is CASSLRTSGSSYEQYF. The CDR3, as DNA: TGTGCCAGCAGCTTACGTACTAGCGGGAGCTCCTACGAGCAGTACTTC.

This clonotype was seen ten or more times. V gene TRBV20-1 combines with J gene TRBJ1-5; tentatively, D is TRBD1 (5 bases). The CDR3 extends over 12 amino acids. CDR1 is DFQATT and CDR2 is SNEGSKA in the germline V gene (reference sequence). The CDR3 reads CSAGGGNQPQHF. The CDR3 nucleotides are TGCAGCGCGGGGGGGGGTAATCAGCCCCAGCATTTT.

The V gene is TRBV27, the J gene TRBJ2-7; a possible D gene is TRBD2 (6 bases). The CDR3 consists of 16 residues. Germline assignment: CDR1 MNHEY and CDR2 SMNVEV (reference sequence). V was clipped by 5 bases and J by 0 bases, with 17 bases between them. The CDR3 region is CASSKPPRGSSYEQYF. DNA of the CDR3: TGTGCCAGCAGTAAACCTCCCCGGGGGAGCTCCTACGAGCAGTACTTC.

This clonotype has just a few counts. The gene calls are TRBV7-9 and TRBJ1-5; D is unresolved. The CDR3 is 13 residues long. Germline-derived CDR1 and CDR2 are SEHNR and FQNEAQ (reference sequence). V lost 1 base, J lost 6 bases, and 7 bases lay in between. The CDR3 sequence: CASSLDSSQPQHF. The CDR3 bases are TGTGCCAGCAGCTTAGACTCGAGTCAGCCCCAGCATTTT.

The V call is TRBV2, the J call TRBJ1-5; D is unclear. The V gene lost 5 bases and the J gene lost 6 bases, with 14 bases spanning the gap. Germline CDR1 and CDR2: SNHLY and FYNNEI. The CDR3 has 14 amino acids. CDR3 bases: TGTGCCAGCAGTTCCGAGAGGGTTACTCAGCCCCAGCATTTT. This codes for CASSSERVTQPQHF.

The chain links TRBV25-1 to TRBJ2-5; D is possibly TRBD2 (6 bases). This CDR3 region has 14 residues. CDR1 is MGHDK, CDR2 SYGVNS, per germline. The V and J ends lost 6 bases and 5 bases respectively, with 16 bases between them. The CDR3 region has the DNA TGTGCCAGCAGCCCGGGAGTTGAGCCTGAGACCCAGTACTTC. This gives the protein CASSPGVEPETQYF.

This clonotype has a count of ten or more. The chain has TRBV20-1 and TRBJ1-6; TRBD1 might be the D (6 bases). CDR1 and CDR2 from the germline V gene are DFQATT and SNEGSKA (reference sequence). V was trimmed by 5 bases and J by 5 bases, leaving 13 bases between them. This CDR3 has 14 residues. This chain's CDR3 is CSASETGNNSPLHF. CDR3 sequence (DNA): TGCAGTGCTTCCGAGACAGGCAATAATTCACCCCTCCACTTT.

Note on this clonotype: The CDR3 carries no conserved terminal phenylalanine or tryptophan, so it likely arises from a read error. CDR3 protein: CSVDPGRWNTEAFL. In DNA form, the CDR3 reads TGCAGTGTAGACCCCGGACGGTGGAACACTGAAGCTTTCCTT. This sequence joins TRBV20-1 and TRBJ1-1; no definite D call. V was cut by 7 bases and J by 1 base, with 16 bases left in between. The CDR3 has 14 residues. The germline gives CDR1 DFQATT, CDR2 SNEGSKA (reference sequence).

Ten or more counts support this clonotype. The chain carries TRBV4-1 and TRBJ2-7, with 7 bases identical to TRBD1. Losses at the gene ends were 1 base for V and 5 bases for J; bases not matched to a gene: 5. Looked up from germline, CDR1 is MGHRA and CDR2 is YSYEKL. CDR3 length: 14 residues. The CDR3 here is CASSQVDRAHEQYF. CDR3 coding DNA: TGCGCCAGCAGCCAAGTCGACAGGGCCCACGAGCAGTACTTC.

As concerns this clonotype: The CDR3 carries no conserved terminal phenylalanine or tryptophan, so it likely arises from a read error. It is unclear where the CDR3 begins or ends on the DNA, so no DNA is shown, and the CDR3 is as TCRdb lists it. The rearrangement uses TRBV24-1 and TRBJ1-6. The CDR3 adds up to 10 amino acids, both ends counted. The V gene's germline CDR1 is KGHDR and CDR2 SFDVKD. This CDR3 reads CATSDRGLAG.